Listed below are T cell receptor beta chains from one sample, sequenced in a study of shared clonotypes between healthy human individuals. Using immunoSEQ multiplex PCR, the repertoire was profiled, and TCRdb retains in-frame clones only, with some absent. The data contain about 2.1 million clones, 93% of them seen just once; the ten biggest clones take up 1.5% to 2%. The specimen was naive CD8+ T cells from PBMCs. Receptors originate from a man between 18 and 29 years old in good health. Some clones in this sample may be carry-over from other donors' samples. Both conserved end residues are part of each CDR3. The D gene is left open where the match is weak. Clone size is stated in some rows and not others, as once, few, many or a class when expanded.

clone size,V gene,D gene,J gene,CDR3 length,CDR3 protein,CDR3 DNA
-,TRBV9,TRBD2,TRBJ2-3,18,CASSVSGLAGGHADTQYF,TGTGCCAGCAGCGTCTCCGGACTAGCGGGAGGCCATGCAGATACGCAGTATTTT
-,TRBV9,TRBD2,TRBJ2-2,17,CASSVRVAGLYTGELFF,TGTGCCAGCAGCGTAAGGGTAGCGGGCCTGTACACCGGGGAGCTGTTTTTT
-,TRBV5-1,-,TRBJ2-7,15,CASSLDLLSSYEQYF,TGCGCCAGCAGCCTCGACCTTCTGAGCTCCTACGAGCAGTACTTC
-,TRBV10-3,-,TRBJ1-1,12,CAIRSGATEAFF,TGTGCCATCAGATCAGGGGCCACTGAAGCTTTCTTT
-,TRBV30,-,TRBJ1-4,16,CAWRNTLAGVNEKLFF,TGTGCCTGGAGAAACACTCTGGCGGGCGTGAATGAAAAACTGTTTTTT
-,TRBV2,-,TRBJ2-2,14,CASTSRAAGGELFF,TGTGCCAGCACTTCAAGGGCCGCCGGCGGGGAGCTGTTTTTT
-,TRBV27,-,TRBJ1-2,13,CASSPRGGYGYTF,TGTGCCAGCAGTCCCCGGGGGGGGTATGGCTACACCTTC
once,TRBV2,-,TRBJ1-5,14,CASSSGGSNQPQHF,TGTGCCAGCAGTTCCGGGGGGAGCAATCAGCCCCAGCATTTT
-,TRBV27,-,TRBJ1-5,10,CASGYQPQHF,TGTGCCAGCGGCTATCAGCCCCAGCATTTT
-,TRBV2,-,TRBJ1-5,14,CASSETESNQPQHF,TGTGCCAGCAGTGAAACAGAGAGCAATCAGCCCCAGCATTTT
-,TRBV25-1,-,TRBJ2-1,13,CASSAQGGHEQFF,TGTGCCAGCAGTGCACAGGGGGGGCATGAGCAGTTCTTC
-,TRBV7-9,TRBD1,TRBJ1-3,17,CASSLPSGQSSGNTIYF,TGTGCCAGCAGCTTACCATCGGGACAGAGCTCTGGAAACACCATATATTTT
-,TRBV5-4,-,TRBJ2-1,13,CASSLTPKNEQFF,TGTGCCAGCAGCTTGACTCCCAAGAATGAGCAGTTCTTC
-,TRBV7-9,TRBD1,TRBJ2-7,15,CASSVTGTGSYEQYF,TGTGCCAGCAGCGTGACAGGGACGGGGTCCTACGAGCAGTACTTC
once,TRBV27,-,TRBJ1-5,16,CASSLSTGEFNQPQHF,TGTGCCAGCAGTTTATCTACCGGGGAGTTCAATCAGCCCCAGCATTTT
-,TRBV19,-,TRBJ2-1,15,CASSKDGGSYNEQFF,TGTGCCAGTAGTAAGGATGGGGGGTCTTACAATGAGCAGTTCTTC
-,TRBV4-3,-,TRBJ2-6,16,CASSPPPYTGANVLTF,TGCGCCAGCAGCCCACCGCCCTATACTGGGGCCAACGTCCTGACTTTC
-,TRBV14,-,TRBJ1-2,14,CASSPGGSPKGYTF,TGTGCCAGCAGCCCCGGGGGGTCCCCTAAAGGCTACACCTTC
-,TRBV29-1,TRBD2,TRBJ2-3,13,CSATSGSADTQYF,TGCAGCGCGACTAGCGGGAGCGCAGATACGCAGTATTTT
once,TRBV11-2,-,TRBJ2-7,16,CASSGHRGQGDHEQYF,TGTGCCAGCAGCGGCCATAGAGGTCAGGGTGATCACGAGCAGTACTTC
-,TRBV9,-,TRBJ1-1,14,CASSVARAGTEAFF,TGTGCCAGCAGCGTAGCGAGGGCAGGGACTGAAGCTTTCTTT
-,TRBV5-6,-,TRBJ1-2,15,CASSEGDIINYGYTF,TGTGCCAGCAGCGAAGGGGACATTATTAACTATGGCTACACCTTC
-,TRBV15,-,TRBJ1-3,16,CATSSPRTSSGNTIYF,TGTGCCACCAGCAGCCCACGGACGAGCTCTGGAAACACCATATATTTT
-,TRBV13,TRBD2,TRBJ2-1,13,CASSTRTSYEQFF,TGTGCCAGCAGCACAAGGACTAGCTATGAGCAGTTCTTC
-,TRBV5-4,TRBD1,TRBJ1-2,15,CASSLQGGRYYGYTF,TGTGCCAGCAGCCTCCAGGGGGGGCGATACTATGGCTACACCTTC
-,TRBV30,TRBD2,TRBJ2-3,14,CAWSVGGLAGGLYF,TGTGCCTGGAGTGTTGGTGGACTAGCGGGAGGACTGTATTTT
-,TRBV7-9,TRBD1,TRBJ2-1,15,CASSFLDRELHEQFF,TGTGCCAGCAGCTTTCTGGACAGGGAGTTGCATGAGCAGTTCTTC
-,TRBV5-4,-,TRBJ2-3,14,CASTPAGSTDTQYF,TGTGCCAGCACCCCGGCGGGGAGCACAGATACGCAGTATTTT
-,TRBV19,-,TRBJ2-2,12,CASTVGTGELFF,TGTGCCAGTACAGTCGGCACCGGGGAGCTGTTTTTT
-,TRBV6-5,-,TRBJ2-1,13,CASSYSTGNEQFF,TGTGCCAGCAGTTACTCGACTGGTAATGAGCAGTTCTTC
-,TRBV11-3,-,TRBJ2-2,14,CASSLDGNTGELFF,TGTGCCAGCAGCTTAGACGGAAACACCGGGGAGCTGTTTTTT
-,TRBV28,TRBD1,TRBJ1-2,15,CASRLQGAKSDGYTF,TGTGCCAGCAGACTACAGGGGGCGAAATCTGATGGCTACACCTTC
-,TRBV19,-,TRBJ2-1,16,CASVLSQASSYNEQFF,TGTGCCAGTGTCCTTTCCCAGGCCAGCTCCTACAATGAGCAGTTCTTC
-,TRBV5-1,-,TRBJ1-2,14,CASKLVGSQHGYTF,TGCGCCAGCAAGCTGGTCGGGTCTCAACATGGCTACACCTTC
-,TRBV6-5,-,TRBJ2-1,16,CASSSGLMSSYNEQFF,TGTGCCAGCAGTTCGGGACTTATGAGCTCCTACAATGAGCAGTTCTTC
-,TRBV28,TRBD2,TRBJ2-3,18,CASSTTPGLAGGGDTQYF,TGTGCCAGCAGTACAACTCCGGGACTAGCGGGAGGAGGAGATACGCAGTATTTT
-,TRBV6-6,TRBD1,TRBJ1-2,15,CASSYPGQGPESYTF,TGTGCCAGCAGTTACCCGGGACAGGGGCCCGAGAGCTACACCTTC
-,TRBV5-1,TRBD1,TRBJ1-4,14,CASSWTGGNEKLFF,TGCGCCAGCAGCTGGACAGGGGGCAACGAAAAACTGTTTTTT
-,TRBV9,-,TRBJ2-2,15,CASSVEGTNTGELFF,TGTGCCAGCAGCGTAGAAGGGACGAACACCGGGGAGCTGTTTTTT
once,TRBV27,-,TRBJ2-7,13,CASSSYGLYEQYF,TGTGCCAGCAGTTCTTACGGTCTCTACGAGCAGTACTTC
-,TRBV7-3,TRBD2,TRBJ2-2,18,CASSPYLTSGPNTGELFF,TGTGCCAGCAGCCCCTACCTTACTAGCGGACCGAACACCGGGGAGCTGTTTTTT
-,TRBV29-1,-,TRBJ2-3,16,CSVEDRGMVWPDTQYF,TGCAGCGTTGAAGATCGGGGTATGGTGTGGCCAGATACGCAGTATTTT
-,TRBV7-9,-,TRBJ2-2,13,CASRPRPTGELFF,TGTGCCAGCAGGCCCCGGCCCACCGGGGAGCTGTTTTTT
once,TRBV2,-,TRBJ2-1,12,CASSGREDEQFF,TGTGCCAGCAGTGGGAGGGAGGATGAGCAGTTCTTC
-,TRBV27,-,TRBJ2-7,16,CASSFSQGHQPYEQYF,TGTGCCAGCAGTTTCTCACAGGGCCACCAACCATACGAGCAGTACTTC
-,TRBV10-1,TRBD1,TRBJ1-5,14,CASSENRGLQPQHF,TGCGCCAGCAGTGAAAACAGGGGGCTCCAGCCCCAGCATTTT
-,TRBV28,-,TRBJ1-1,14,CASSLARGGTEAFF,TGTGCCAGCAGTTTAGCCCGGGGCGGGACTGAAGCTTTCTTT
-,TRBV6-5,-,TRBJ2-1,15,CASSYSYGQANEQFF,TGTGCCAGCAGTTACTCGTACGGACAAGCCAATGAGCAGTTCTTC
-,TRBV7-9,-,TRBJ2-7,15,CASSLATGELYEQYF,TGTGCCAGCAGCTTAGCTACCGGGGAATTATACGAGCAGTACTTC
-,TRBV6-5,TRBD1,TRBJ1-1,16,CASSYGLTGVNTEAFF,TGTGCCAGCAGTTATGGGTTGACAGGGGTGAACACTGAAGCTTTCTTT
-,TRBV5-1,-,TRBJ2-5,15,CASSLGVSSWETQYF,TGCGCCAGCAGCTTGGGGGTCTCGTCCTGGGAGACCCAGTACTTC
-,TRBV7-6,-,TRBJ1-1,13,CASSHRHNTEAFF,TGTGCCAGCAGCCACCGACACAACACTGAAGCTTTCTTT
-,TRBV14,TRBD2,TRBJ2-6,23,CASSPQWGSGLEDSSSGANVLTF,TGTGCCAGCAGCCCCCAGTGGGGTAGCGGGCTCGAAGACTCGAGCTCTGGGGCCAACGTCCTGACTTTC
-,TRBV9,-,TRBJ2-1,14,CASSPLEGIDEQFF,TGTGCCAGCAGCCCCTTGGAGGGAATCGATGAGCAGTTCTTC
-,TRBV6-5,-,TRBJ2-3,15,CASSYSRSPGDTQYF,TGTGCCAGCAGTTACTCGCGGAGCCCCGGAGATACGCAGTATTTT
-,TRBV2,-,TRBJ2-3,18,CASSLGFIEGPSTDTQYF,TGTGCCAGCAGTTTGGGGTTTATTGAGGGACCTAGCACAGATACGCAGTATTTT
-,TRBV11-2,-,TRBJ1-1,16,CASSLKGVLGDTEAFF,TGTGCCAGCAGCTTGAAGGGTGTTCTGGGGGACACTGAAGCTTTCTTT
-,TRBV27,-,TRBJ1-2,11,CASWAGYGYTF,TGTGCCAGCTGGGCGGGTTATGGCTACACCTTC
-,TRBV2,TRBD1,TRBJ2-1,16,CASSAPRDRSWGEQFF,TGTGCCAGCAGTGCCCCAAGGGACAGGTCTTGGGGTGAGCAGTTCTTC
-,TRBV27,-,TRBJ2-1,13,CASSFSQLNEQFF,TGTGCCAGCAGTTTCTCACAGCTAAATGAGCAGTTCTTC